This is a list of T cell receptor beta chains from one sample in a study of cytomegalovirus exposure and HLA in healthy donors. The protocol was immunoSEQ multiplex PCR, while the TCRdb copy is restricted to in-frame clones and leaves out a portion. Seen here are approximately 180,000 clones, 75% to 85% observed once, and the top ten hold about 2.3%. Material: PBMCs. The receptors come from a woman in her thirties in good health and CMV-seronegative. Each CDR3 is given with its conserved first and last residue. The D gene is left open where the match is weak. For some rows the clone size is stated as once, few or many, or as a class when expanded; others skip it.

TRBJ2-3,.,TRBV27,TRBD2,TGTGCCAGCAGTTTATCACGGACTAGGCTCACGCAGTATTTT,CASSLSRTRLTQYF
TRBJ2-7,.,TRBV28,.,TGTGCCAGTTGGGGCCGCCCGGCCTACGAGCAGTACTTC,CASWGRPAYEQYF
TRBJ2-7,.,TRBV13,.,TGTGCCAGCAGCTTACAGGGGAGCCTCTACGAGCAGTACTTC,CASSLQGSLYEQYF
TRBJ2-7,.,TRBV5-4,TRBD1,TGTGCCAGCAGCAGGGGACAGGGAGCCTACGAGCAGTACTTC,CASSRGQGAYEQYF
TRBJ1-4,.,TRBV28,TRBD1,TGTGCCAGCAGCAACAGGGGGGGGAGTGAAAAACTGTTTTTT,CASSNRGGSEKLFF
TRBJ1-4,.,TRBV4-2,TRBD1,TGTGCCAGCAGCCGACATCCCCTGTATGAACAGGGGAATGAAAAACTGTTTTTT,CASSRHPLYEQGNEKLFF
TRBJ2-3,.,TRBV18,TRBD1,TGTGCCAGCTCCCTCGGACAGGGTGGAACAGATACGCAGTATTTT,CASSLGQGGTDTQYF
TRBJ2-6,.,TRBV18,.,TGTGCCAGCTCACCGGAGATCTCTGGGGCCAACGTCCTGACTTTC,CASSPEISGANVLTF
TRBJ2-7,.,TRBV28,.,TGTGCCAGCAGTTCGAACAGGCCCTCCTACGAGCAGTACTTC,CASSSNRPSYEQYF
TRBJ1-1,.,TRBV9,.,TGTGCCAGCAGCGTCGGGTTGCCCCGGGATGGAGCTTTCTTT,CASSVGLPRDGAFF
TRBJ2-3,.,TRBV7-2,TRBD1,TGTGCCAGCAGATATAGACAGGGGCAATCAGATACGCAGTATTTT,CASRYRQGQSDTQYF
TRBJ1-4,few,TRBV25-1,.,TGTGCCAGCACAACGACTATAGCAACTAATGAAAAACTGTTTTTT,CASTTTIATNEKLFF
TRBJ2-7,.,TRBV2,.,TGTGCCAGCAGTGGCCGGGAGAGGCACAACTACGAGCAGTACTTC,CASSGRERHNYEQYF
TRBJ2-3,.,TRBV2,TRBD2,TGTGCCAGCGGGCCGGGACTAGCCAGCACAGATACGCAGTATTTT,CASGPGLASTDTQYF
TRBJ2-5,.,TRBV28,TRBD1,TGTGCCAGTAAACAGGGGGCGAGGGAGACCCAGTACTTC,CASKQGARETQYF
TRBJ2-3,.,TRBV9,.,TGTGCCAGCAGCCCTGACTTTTTCTTAAAGAGCACAGATACGCAGTATTTT,CASSPDFFLKSTDTQYF
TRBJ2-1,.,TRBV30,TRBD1,TGTGCCTGGAGTATAGGACAGGCACTGGACAATGAGCAGTTCTTC,CAWSIGQALDNEQFF
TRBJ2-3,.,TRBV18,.,TGTGCCAGCTCACAGGTAGACACCACAGATACGCAGTATTTT,CASSQVDTTDTQYF
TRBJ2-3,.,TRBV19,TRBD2,TGTGCCAGTAGGAATAGCGGGATCGACACAGATACGCAGTATTTT,CASRNSGIDTDTQYF
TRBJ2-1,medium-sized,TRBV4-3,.,TGCGCCAGCAGCCAAGAGTTAAACAATGAGCAGTTCTTC,CASSQELNNEQFF
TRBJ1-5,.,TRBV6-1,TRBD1,TGTGCCAGCAGTGAAGCTGGATCAGGGGGCATGGGTCAGCCCCAGCATTTT,CASSEAGSGGMGQPQHF
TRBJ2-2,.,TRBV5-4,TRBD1,TGTGCCAGCAGCTTGGGGGGACAGGGAGGTGTCACCGGGGAGCTGTTTTTT,CASSLGGQGGVTGELFF
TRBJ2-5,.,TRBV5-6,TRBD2,TGTGCCAGCAGCCGACTGATAGCGGGAGACCGAAAGACCCAGTACTTC,CASSRLIAGDRKTQYF
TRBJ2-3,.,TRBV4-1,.,TGCGCCAGCAGCCACGCAGGGTTAAGCGCAGATACGCAGTATTTT,CASSHAGLSADTQYF
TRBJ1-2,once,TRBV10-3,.,TGTGCCATCAGCGGGGGAGGGGCGACTACCTATGGCTACACCTTC,CAISGGGATTYGYTF
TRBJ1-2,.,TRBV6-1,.,TGTGCCAGCAGTGAAGCCCTATATGGCTACACCTTC,CASSEALYGYTF
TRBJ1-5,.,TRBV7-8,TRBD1,TGTGCCAGCAGCTTAGTACCCAGGACAGGGTCCAATCAGCCCCAGCATTTT,CASSLVPRTGSNQPQHF
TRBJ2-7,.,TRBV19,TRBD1,TGTGCCAGTAGTAGGCTCGGACAGGGTGTAATCTACGAGCAGTACTTC,CASSRLGQGVIYEQYF
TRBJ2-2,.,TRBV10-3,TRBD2,TGTGCCATCAGCCATTCTCTTTTAGCGGGAACTACCGGGGAGCTGTTTTTT,CAISHSLLAGTTGELFF
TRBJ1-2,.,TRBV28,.,TGTGCCAGCAGTTTCGGGGTAGGGTATGGCTACACCTTC,CASSFGVGYGYTF
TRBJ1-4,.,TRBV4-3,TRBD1,TGCGCCAGCAGCCAAGACCGACAGGGTTATGAAAAACTGTTTTTT,CASSQDRQGYEKLFF
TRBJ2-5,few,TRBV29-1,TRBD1,TGCAGCGGCGGACAGGGTTGGACAGAGACCCAGTACTTC,CSGGQGWTETQYF
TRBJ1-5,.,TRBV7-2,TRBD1,TGTGCCAGCAGCTTCCGGGACAGTGATCAGCCCCAGCATTTT,CASSFRDSDQPQHF
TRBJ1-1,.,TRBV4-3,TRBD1,TGCGCCAGCAGCCCACGGACAGGGGGGGAAGCTTTCTTT,CASSPRTGGEAFF
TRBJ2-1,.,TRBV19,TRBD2,TGTGCCAGTAGTATCACGGGAGGTCGAGTTGTTGAGCAGTTCTTC,CASSITGGRVVEQFF
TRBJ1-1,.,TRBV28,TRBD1,TGTGCCAGCCAGGACAGGGAGGACACTGAAGCTTTCTTT,CASQDREDTEAFF
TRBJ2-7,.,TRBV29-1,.,TGCAGCGTTGGGGCAGGGATCTACGAGCAGTACTTC,CSVGAGIYEQYF
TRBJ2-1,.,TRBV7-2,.,TGTGCCAGCAGCTTAACGAGGCCCGATGAGCAGTTCTTC,CASSLTRPDEQFF
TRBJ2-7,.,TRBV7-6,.,TGTGCCAGCAGCTTATACGGCCAGCGAAACGAGCAGTACTTC,CASSLYGQRNEQYF
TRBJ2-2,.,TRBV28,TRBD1,TGTGCCAGCAGTTTAATCCAGGGGGCTGGGACCGGGGAGCTGTTTTTT,CASSLIQGAGTGELFF
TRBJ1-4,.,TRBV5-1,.,TGCGCCAGCAGCCAGGGGACTAATGAAAAACTGTTTTTT,CASSQGTNEKLFF
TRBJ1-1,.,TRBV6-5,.,TGTGCCAGCAGTCGCGGAAGAAACACTGAAGCTTTCTTT,CASSRGRNTEAFF
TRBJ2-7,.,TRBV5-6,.,TGTGCCAGCAGCTTGTCCGTTTTCCTGGTTCGCGAGCAGTACTTC,CASSLSVFLVREQYF
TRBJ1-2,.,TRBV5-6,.,TGTGCCAGCAGCACGCGGCGGGACGACTATGGCTACACCTTC,CASSTRRDDYGYTF
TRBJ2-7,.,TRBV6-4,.,TGTGCCAGCAAAGGATCCGGGGGAGGCTCCTACGAGCAGTACTTC,CASKGSGGGSYEQYF
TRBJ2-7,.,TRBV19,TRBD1,TGTGCCAGTAGAATCCGGGACAGGGGCTCCTACGAGCAGTACTTC,CASRIRDRGSYEQYF
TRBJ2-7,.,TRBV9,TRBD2,TGTGCCAGCAGCACCGTGAATAGCGGGAGCCCCTACGAGCAGTACTTC,CASSTVNSGSPYEQYF
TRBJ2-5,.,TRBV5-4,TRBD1,TGTGCCAGCAGCTTGGCGGGACAGGGAACGGAGACCCAGTACTTC,CASSLAGQGTETQYF
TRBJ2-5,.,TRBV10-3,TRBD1,TGTGCCATCAGGGGACAGCCTCAAGAGACCCAGTACTTC,CAIRGQPQETQYF
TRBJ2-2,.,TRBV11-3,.,TGTGCCAGCAGCGGAGACGTGGGGGAGCTGTTTTTT,CASSGDVGELFF
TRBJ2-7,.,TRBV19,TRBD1,TGTGCCAGTAGTACAGGGGGTCCTTACTACGAGCAGTACTTC,CASSTGGPYYEQYF
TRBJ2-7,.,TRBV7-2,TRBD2,TGTGCCAGCAGAACGGGCGGGGGGTTCTCCTACGAGCAGTACTTC,CASRTGGGFSYEQYF
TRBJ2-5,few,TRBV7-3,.,TGTGCCAGCAGCTTATCGGGAGATGAGACCCAGTACTTC,CASSLSGDETQYF